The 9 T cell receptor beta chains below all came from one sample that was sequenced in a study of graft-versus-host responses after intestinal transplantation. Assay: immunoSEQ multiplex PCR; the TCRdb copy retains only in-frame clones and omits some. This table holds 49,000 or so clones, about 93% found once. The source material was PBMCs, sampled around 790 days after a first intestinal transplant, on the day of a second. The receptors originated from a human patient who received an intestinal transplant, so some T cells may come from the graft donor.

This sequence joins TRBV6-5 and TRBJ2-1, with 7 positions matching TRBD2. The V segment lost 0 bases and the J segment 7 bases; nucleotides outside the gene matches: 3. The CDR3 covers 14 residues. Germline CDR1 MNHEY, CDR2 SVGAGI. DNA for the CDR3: TGTGCCAGCAGTTACTCGGGGGGACTAAATGAGCAGTTCTTC. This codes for CASSYSGGLNEQFF.

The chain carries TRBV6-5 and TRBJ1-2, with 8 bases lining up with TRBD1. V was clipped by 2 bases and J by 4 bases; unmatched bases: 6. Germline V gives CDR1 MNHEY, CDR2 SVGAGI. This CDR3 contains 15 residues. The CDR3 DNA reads TGTGCCAGCAGTTACGGCGAGACAGGGGCCTATGGCTACACCTTC. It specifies CASSYGETGAYGYTF.

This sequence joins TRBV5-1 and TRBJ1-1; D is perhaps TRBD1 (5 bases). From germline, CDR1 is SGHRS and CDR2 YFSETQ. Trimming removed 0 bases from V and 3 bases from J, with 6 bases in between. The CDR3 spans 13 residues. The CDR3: CASSLGQYTEAFF. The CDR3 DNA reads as TGCGCCAGCAGCTTGGGACAGTACACTGAAGCTTTCTTT.

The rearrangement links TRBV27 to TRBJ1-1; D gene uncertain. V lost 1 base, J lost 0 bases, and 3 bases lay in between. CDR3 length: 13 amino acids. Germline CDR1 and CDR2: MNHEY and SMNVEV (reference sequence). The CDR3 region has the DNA TGTGCCAGCAGTTTATATATGAACACTGAAGCTTTCTTT. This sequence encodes CASSLYMNTEAFF.

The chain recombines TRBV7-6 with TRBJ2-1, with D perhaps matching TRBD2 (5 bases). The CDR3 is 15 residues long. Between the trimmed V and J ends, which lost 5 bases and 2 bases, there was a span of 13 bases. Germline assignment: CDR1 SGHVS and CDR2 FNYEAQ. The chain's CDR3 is CASSRESSTYNEQFF. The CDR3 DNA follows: TGTGCCAGCAGCCGCGAGTCTAGCACCTACAATGAGCAGTTCTTC.

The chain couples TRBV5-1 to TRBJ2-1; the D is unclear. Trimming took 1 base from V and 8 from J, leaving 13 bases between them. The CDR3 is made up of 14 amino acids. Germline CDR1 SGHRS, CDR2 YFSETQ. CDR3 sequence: CASSLLLALDEQFF. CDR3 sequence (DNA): TGCGCCAGCAGCTTGTTATTGGCCCTAGATGAGCAGTTCTTC. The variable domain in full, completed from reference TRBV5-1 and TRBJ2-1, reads KAGVTQTPRYLIKTRGQQVTLSCSPISGHRSVSWYQQTPGQGLQFLFEYFSETQRNKGNFPGRFSGRQFSNSRSEMNVSTLELGDSALYLCASSLLLALDEQFFGPGTRLTVL.

The CDR3 here is CASRREGGTYEQYF. The CDR3 DNA is TGCGCCAGCAGGCGCGAGGGGGGAACCTACGAGCAGTACTTC. The chain has TRBV5-1 and TRBJ2-7; D may be TRBD1 or TRBD2 (6 bases each). V gave up 5 bases and J gave up 2 bases, with 14 bases separating them. Germline CDR1 SGHRS, CDR2 YFSETQ. This CDR3 spans 14 amino acids.

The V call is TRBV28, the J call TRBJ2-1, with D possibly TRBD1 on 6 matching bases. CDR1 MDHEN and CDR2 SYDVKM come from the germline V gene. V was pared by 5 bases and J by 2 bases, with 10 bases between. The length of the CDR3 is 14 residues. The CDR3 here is CASSGGPPYNEQFF. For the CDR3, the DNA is TGTGCCAGCAGTGGGGGCCCACCCTACAATGAGCAGTTCTTC. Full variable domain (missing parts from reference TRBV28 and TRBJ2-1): DVKVTQSSRYLVKRTGEKVFLECVQDMDHENMFWYRQDPGLGLRLIYFSYDVKMKEKGDIPEGYSVSREKKERFSLILESASTNQTSMYLCASSGGPPYNEQFFGPGTRLTVL.

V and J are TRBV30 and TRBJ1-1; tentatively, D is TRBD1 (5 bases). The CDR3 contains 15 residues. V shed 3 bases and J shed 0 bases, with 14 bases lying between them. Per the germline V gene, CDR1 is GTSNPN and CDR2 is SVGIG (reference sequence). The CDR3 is CAWSRQPNMNTEAFF. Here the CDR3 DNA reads TGTGCCTGGAGCCGACAGCCGAATATGAACACTGAAGCTTTCTTT.